Detailed here is one T cell receptor (beta chain). Donors were healthy Caucasian individuals from Russia aged roughly 6 to 95. The data were taken from a study of blood T cells in healthy people across ages. Combining a sample-barcoded 5' primer with a J-beta primer mix, a second PCR ran for 7 to 11 cycles. Using its own MiXCR run on the 5' RACE reads, TCRdb lists one record per CDR3 protein. The sample lists fewer than 2,000,000 distinct CDR3 sequences, roughly 32% occurring once. CDR1 is SGHRS and CDR2 is YFSETQ in the germline V gene. The length of the CDR3 is 16 residues. The ends were cut back, 3 bases at V and 7 bases at J, with 19 bases in the middle.

The clonotype was recovered from a woman in her 30s in good health. The sequencing sample was made of blood. The chain links TRBV5-1 to TRBJ1-4, with D possibly being TRBD1 (5 bases). As DNA, the CDR3 is TGCGCCAGCAGCTCGGACCCGTCAAATGGGGGTGAAAAACTGTTTTTT. Translation gives CASSSDPSNGGEKLFF.